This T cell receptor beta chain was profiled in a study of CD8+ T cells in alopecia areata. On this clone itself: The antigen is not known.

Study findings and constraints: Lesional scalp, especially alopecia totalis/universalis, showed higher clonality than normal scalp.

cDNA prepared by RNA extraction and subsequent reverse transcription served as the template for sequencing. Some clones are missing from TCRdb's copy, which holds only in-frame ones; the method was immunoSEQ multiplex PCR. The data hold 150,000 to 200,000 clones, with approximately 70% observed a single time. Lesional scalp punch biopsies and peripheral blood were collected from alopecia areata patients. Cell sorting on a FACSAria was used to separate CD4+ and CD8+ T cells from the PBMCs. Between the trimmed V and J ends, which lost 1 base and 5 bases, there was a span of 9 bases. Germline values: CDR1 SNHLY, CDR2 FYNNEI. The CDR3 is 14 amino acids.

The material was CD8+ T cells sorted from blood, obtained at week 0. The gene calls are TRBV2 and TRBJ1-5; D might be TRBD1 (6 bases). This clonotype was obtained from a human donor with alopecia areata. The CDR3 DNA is TGTGCCAGCAGTGAAGGGGACACCTATCAGCCCCAGCATTTT. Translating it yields CASSEGDTYQPQHF.